These 4 T cell receptor beta chains originate from one sample sequenced in a study of cytomegalovirus exposure and HLA in healthy donors. Sequencing used immunoSEQ multiplex PCR; TCRdb keeps in-frame clones, though not all of them. The sample includes under 100,000 clones, 95% to 97% of them seen just once. Sequenced input: PBMCs. All receptors come from a man younger than 35 in good health and CMV-seronegative.

This chain uses TRBV11-2 with TRBJ1-1; 9 bases match TRBD1. The V segment lost 4 bases and the J segment 6 bases; nucleotides outside the gene matches: 9. The CDR3 is 15 amino acids. CDR1 is SGHAT and CDR2 is FQNNGV in the germline V gene. The CDR3 spells CASSSVQGAVAEAFF. Here the CDR3 DNA reads TGTGCCAGCAGCTCGGTACAGGGGGCGGTGGCTGAAGCTTTCTTT.

As to this clone: One end of the junction does not line up with germline, which may come from a read error. The chain is built from TRBV29-1 and TRBJ2-1, with 8 nucleotides matching TRBD2. The CDR3 totals 16 residues. Germline V gene lookup returns CDR1 SQVTM and CDR2 ANQGSEA. The CDR3: CSVVLGSLAVKNGQFF. CDR3 DNA sequence: TGCAGCGTCGTCCTCGGGTCACTAGCGGTTAAAAATGGGCAGTTCTTC.

CDR3 DNA: TGTGCCAGCAGTTTATATGGGGGGTTAGGGGAGACCCAGTACTTC. This codes for CASSLYGGLGETQYF. The V call is TRBV28, the J call TRBJ2-5; D possibly corresponds to TRBD2 (6 bases). The ends were cut back, 1 base at V and 5 bases at J, with 14 bases in the middle. The CDR3 length is 15 residues. The V gene's germline CDR1 is MDHEN and CDR2 SYDVKM.

The CDR3 bases are TGTGCCAGCAGTTCCCCGGGACTAGCGGGGTTGGATACGCAGTATTTT. Translation gives CASSSPGLAGLDTQYF. The chain has TRBV28 and TRBJ2-3; TRBD2 agrees at 13 bases. Germline loops: CDR1 MDHEN, CDR2 SYDVKM. The V segment lost 4 bases and the J segment 6 bases; nucleotides outside the gene matches: 7. The CDR3 contains 16 residues.